A selection of T cell receptor beta chains follows, all from one sample in a study of T cell responses to AZD1222 COVID-19 vaccine. Libraries were prepared by immunoSEQ multiplex PCR; TCRdb keeps only in-frame clonotypes and omits some of them. The sample has around 130,000 clones, 80% to 90% seen once. Sequencing was performed on peripheral blood, taken on day 0 of MenACWY control vaccination. These receptors were collected from an adult in good health. CDR3s include the opening cysteine and the closing phenylalanine or tryptophan. The D gene is left open where the match is weak.

v_call,d_call,cdr3_aa
TRBV10-3,-,CASYRDPGNTIYF
TRBV24-1,-,CATSDSAGRNNQPQHF
TRBV5-1,-,CASSLVTGNTGELFF
TRBV30,-,CAWSVEGNQPQHF
TRBV5-4,TRBD2,CATLRGVGGEQYF
TRBV6-5,-,CASRGLLQLKETQYF
TRBV12-5,-,CASGLPLVSHNSPLHF
TRBV9,-,CASSAGRPDSSYEQYF
TRBV9,-,CASSAKPFRSGRDTEAFF
TRBV7-9,-,CASSYEAEQYF
TRBV29-1,TRBD2,CSVREVAGNEQFF
TRBV5-6,-,CASSFGVSSYEQYF
TRBV7-9,-,CASSTSDLAKNIQYF
TRBV18,TRBD1,CATGGQGSDGELFF
TRBV19,TRBD2,CASSETSGATDTQYF
TRBV11-1,-,CASRRARSSSTDTQYF
TRBV19,-,CASRTTGGSTEAFF
TRBV25-1,-,CASSARGTLYEQYF
TRBV5-1,TRBD2,CASSSGLAGPWLEQFF
TRBV30,TRBD1,CAWSAGTGLAEAFF
TRBV29-1,-,CSVGGSRRGEQFF
TRBV11-2,-,CASSLVAVGYGYTF
TRBV7-3,TRBD1,CASSLGTGNVDEQFF
TRBV5-1,-,CASNKGDNTEAFF
TRBV28,TRBD2,CASTPRGFEQYF
TRBV18,-,CASSEAQNTEAFF
TRBV5-1,TRBD1,CASSGTGEGYTF
TRBV11-1,-,CASSRYNDEQYF
TRBV2,-,CASCGQILSSYEQYF
TRBV3-1/TRBV3-2,-,CASSQEMGNYGYTF
TRBV24-1,-,CATSASSGSYTF
TRBV28,-,CASSAGLWDTEAFF
TRBV18,-,CASSQQDLRGYTF
TRBV7-9,-,CASSHLRLAGELFF
TRBV11-2,-,CASSPFGGGTDTQYF
TRBV27,-,CASSLYQITEAFF
TRBV5-1,-,CASSQQGAGNTIYF